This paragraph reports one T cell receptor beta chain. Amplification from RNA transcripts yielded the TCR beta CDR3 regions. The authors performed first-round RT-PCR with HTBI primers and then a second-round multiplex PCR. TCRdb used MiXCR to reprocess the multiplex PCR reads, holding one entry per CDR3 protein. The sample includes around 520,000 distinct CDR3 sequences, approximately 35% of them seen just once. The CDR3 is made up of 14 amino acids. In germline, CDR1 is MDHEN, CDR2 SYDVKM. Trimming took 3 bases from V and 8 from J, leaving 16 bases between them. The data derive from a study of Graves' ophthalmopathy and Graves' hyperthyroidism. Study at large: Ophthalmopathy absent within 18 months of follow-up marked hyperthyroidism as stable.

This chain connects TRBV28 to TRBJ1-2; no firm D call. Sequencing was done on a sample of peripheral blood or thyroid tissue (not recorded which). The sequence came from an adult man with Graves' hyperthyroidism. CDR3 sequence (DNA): TGTGCCAGCAGTTTCGATGAACATTCGGAAGGCTACACCTTC. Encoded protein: CASSFDEHSEGYTF.